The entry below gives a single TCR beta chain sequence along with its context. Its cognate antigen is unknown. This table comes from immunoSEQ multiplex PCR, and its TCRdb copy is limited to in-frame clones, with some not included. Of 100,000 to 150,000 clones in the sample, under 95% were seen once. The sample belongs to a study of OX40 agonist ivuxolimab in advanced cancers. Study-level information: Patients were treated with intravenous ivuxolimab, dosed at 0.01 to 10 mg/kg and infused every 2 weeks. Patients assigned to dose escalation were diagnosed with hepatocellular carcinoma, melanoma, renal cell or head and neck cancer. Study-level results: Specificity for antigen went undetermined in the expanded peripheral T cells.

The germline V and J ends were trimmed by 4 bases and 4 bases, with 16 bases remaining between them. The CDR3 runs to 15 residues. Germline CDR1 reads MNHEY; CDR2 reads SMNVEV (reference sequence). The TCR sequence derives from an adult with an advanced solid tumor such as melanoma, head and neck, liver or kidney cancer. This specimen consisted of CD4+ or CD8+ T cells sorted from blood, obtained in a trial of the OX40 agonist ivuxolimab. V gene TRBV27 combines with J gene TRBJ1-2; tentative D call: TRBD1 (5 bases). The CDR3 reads CASSSAWGSGYGYTF. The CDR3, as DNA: TGTGCCAGCAGTTCAGCCTGGGGCTCTGGCTATGGCTACACCTTC.